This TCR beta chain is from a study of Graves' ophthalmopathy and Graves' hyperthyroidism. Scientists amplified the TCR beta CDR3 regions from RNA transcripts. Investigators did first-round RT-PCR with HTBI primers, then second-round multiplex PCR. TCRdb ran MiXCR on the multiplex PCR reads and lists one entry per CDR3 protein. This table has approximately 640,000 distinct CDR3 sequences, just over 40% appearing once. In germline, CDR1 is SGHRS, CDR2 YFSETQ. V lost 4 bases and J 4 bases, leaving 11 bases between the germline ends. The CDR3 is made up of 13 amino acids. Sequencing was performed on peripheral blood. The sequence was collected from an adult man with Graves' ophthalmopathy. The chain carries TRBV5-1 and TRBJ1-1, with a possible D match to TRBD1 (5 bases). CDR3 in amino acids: CASSMGGSTEAFF. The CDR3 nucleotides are TGCGCCAGCAGCATGGGGGGGAGCACTGAAGCTTTCTTT.